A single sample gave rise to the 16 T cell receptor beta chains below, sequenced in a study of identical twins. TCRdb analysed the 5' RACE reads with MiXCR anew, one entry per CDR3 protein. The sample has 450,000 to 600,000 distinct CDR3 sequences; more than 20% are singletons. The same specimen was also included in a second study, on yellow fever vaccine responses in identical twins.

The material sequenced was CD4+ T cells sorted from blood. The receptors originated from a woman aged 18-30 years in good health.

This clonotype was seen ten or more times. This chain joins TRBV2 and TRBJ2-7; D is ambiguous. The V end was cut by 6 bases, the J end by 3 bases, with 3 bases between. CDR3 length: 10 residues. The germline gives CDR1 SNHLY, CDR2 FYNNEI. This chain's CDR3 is CASSVYEQYF. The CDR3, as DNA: TGTGCCAGCAGCGTCTACGAGCAGTACTTC.

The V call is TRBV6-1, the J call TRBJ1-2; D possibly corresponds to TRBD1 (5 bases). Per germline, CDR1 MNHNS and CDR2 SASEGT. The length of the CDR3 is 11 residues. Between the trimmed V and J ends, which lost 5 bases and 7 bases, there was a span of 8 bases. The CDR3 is CASSSTGGYTF. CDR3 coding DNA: TGTGCCAGCAGTAGTACAGGTGGCTACACCTTC.

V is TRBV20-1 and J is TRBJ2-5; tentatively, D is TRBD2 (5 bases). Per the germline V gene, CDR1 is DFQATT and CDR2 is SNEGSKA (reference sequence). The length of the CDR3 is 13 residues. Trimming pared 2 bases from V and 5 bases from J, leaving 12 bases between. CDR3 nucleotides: TGCAGTGCTAGACCAGAGGGTCGGGAGACCCAGTACTTC. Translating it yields CSARPEGRETQYF.

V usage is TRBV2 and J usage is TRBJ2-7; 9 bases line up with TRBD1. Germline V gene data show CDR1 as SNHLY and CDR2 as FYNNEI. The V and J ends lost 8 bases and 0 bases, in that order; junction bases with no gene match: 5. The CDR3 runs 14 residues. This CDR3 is CASATGQGSYEQYF. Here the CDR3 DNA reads TGTGCCAGCGCCACGGGACAGGGCTCCTACGAGCAGTACTTC.

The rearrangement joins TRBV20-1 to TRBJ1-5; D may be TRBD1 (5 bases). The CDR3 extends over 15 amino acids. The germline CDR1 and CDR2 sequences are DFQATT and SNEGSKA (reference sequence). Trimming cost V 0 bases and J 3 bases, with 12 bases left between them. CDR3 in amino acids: CSARDRGPYNQPQHF. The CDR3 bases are TGCAGTGCTAGAGATCGGGGACCGTACAATCAGCCCCAGCATTTT.

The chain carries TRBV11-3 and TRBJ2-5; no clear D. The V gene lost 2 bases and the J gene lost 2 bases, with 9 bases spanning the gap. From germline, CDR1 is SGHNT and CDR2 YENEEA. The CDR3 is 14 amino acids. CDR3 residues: CASSLRTQQETQYF. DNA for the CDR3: TGTGCCAGCAGCTTACGGACCCAGCAAGAGACCCAGTACTTC.

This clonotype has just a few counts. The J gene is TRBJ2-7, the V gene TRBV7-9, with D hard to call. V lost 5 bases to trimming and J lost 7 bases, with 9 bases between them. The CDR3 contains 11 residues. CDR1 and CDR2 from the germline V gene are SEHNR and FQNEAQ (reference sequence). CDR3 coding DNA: TGTGCCAGCAGCCCCGAAGTTGAGCAGTACTTC. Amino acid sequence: CASSPEVEQYF.

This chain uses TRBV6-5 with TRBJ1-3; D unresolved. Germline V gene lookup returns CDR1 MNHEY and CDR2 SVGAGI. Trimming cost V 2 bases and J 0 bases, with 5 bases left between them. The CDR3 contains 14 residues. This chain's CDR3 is CASSYTVSGNTIYF. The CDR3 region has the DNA TGTGCCAGCAGTTACACAGTCTCTGGAAACACCATATATTTT.

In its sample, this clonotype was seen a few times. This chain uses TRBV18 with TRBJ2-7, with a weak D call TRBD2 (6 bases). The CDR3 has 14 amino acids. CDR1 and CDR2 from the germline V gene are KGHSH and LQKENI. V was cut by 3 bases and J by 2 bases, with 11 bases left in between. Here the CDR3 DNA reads TGTGCCAGCTCACCTCCTAGCGTGACCTACGAGCAGTACTTC. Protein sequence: CASSPPSVTYEQYF. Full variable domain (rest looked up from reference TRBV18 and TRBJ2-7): NAGVMQNPRHLVRRRGQEARLRCSPMKGHSHVYWYRQLPEEGLKFMVYLQKENIIDESGMPKERFSAEFPKEGPSILRIQQVVRGDSAAYFCASSPPSVTYEQYFGPGTRLTVT.

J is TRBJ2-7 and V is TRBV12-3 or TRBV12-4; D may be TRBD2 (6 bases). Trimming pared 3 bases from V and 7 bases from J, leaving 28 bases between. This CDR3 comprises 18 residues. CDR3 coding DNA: TGTGCCAGCAGTTTGGTAGTGGACGCGGCGGGAAAGGCGAGAGAGCAGTACTTC. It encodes CASSLVVDAAGKAREQYF.

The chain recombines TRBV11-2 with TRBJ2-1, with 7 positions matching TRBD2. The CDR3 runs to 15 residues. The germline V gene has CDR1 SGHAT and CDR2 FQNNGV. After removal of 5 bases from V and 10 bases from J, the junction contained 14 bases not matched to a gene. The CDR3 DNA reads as TGTGCCAGCAGCCGGACTAGTCCCCCGCGGGAAGAGCAGTTCTTC. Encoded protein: CASSRTSPPREEQFF.

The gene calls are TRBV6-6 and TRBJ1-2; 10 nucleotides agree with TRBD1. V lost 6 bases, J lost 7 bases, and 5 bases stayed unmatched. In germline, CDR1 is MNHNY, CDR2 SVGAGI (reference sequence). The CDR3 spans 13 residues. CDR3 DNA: TGTGCCAGCAGCCGGGGACAGGGGATTGGCTACACCTTC. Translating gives CASSRGQGIGYTF.

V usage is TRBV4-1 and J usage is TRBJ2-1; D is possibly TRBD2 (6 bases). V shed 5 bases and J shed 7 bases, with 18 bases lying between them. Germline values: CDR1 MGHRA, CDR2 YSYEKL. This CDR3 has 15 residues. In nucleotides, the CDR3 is TGCGCCAGCAGCTCCTACGGGGGACTGGGGAATGAGCAGTTCTTC. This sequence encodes CASSSYGGLGNEQFF.

The CDR3 sequence is CASSDGSTNEKLFF. The CDR3 DNA follows: TGCGCCAGCAGTGACGGGTCGACTAATGAAAAACTGTTTTTT. This sequence joins TRBV10-2 and TRBJ1-4; D unresolved. This CDR3 spans 14 amino acids. The V end lost 3 bases, the J end lost 2 bases, and 7 bases lay between the germline ends. Germline loops: CDR1 WSHSY, CDR2 SAAADI.

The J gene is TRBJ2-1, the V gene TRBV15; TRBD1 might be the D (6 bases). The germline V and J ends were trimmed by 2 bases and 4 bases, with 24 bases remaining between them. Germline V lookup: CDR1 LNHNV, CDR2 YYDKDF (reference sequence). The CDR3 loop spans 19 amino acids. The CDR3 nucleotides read TGTGCCACCAGCAGAAAGCGGACAGTACTAACTAAAATTTACAATGAGCAGTTCTTC. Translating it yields CATSRKRTVLTKIYNEQFF.

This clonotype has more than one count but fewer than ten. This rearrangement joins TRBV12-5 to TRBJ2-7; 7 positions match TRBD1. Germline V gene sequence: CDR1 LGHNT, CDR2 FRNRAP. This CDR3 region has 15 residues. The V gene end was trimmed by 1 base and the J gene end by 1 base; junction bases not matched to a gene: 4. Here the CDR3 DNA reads TGTGCTAGTGGTTTGGCCCAGGGACAGTCCTACGAGCAGTACTTC. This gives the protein CASGLAQGQSYEQYF.